This TCR beta chain was found in a study of response to subunit inactivated influenza vaccine. TCRdb fed the RT-PCR reads into MiXCR, producing one record per CDR3 protein. The table includes 540,000 or so distinct CDR3 sequences, 13% detected once. On this clonotype itself: Its antigen is unidentified.

Study-wide results and caveats: The authors suggested that every seasonal influenza vaccination recruits few new T cells.

This CDR3 has 14 residues. Trimming cost V 5 bases and J 1 base, with 11 bases left between them. CDR1 is SEHNR and CDR2 is FQNEAQ in the germline V gene (reference sequence). The input for sequencing was PBMCs from blood, taken about 40 days after vaccination. This TCR derives from a man aged 45-65 years who received an inactivated influenza vaccine. This chain joins TRBV7-9 and TRBJ2-5; D ambiguous. In nucleotides, the CDR3 is TGTGCCAGCAGCCCCCAGTGGGCCCAAGAGACCCAGTACTTC. Its protein product is CASSPQWAQETQYF.